A single sample is the source of the 14 T cell receptor beta chains below, sequenced in a study of blood T cell repertoires in COVID-19. Using immunoSEQ multiplex PCR, the repertoire was profiled, and TCRdb retains in-frame clones only, with some absent. This table has over 200,000 clones, around three quarters appearing once. Sequenced sample: peripheral blood. The receptor set was obtained from an elderly woman with acute or convalescent COVID-19.

This clone was recorded a few times. The same CDR3 is also encoded by other DNA sequences in this sample. V gene TRBV12-3 or TRBV12-4 combines with J gene TRBJ1-5; 7 bases match TRBD1. The trim removed 6 bases at V and 4 bases at J, leaving 3 bases unmatched. This CDR3 spans 13 amino acids. Here the CDR3 reads CASSLGQNQPQHF. The CDR3 region has the DNA TGTGCCAGCAGCTTGGGACAGAATCAGCCCCAGCATTTT.

The chain couples TRBV5-4 to TRBJ2-2; 9 nucleotides align to TRBD1. Trimming removed 2 bases from V and 1 base from J; junction bases left unmatched: 3. Germline CDR1 and CDR2: SGHNT and YYREEE (reference sequence). CDR3 length: 16 residues. The chain's CDR3 is CASSLWTGVNTGELFF. The CDR3 DNA follows: TGTGCCAGCAGCTTATGGACAGGGGTGAACACCGGGGAGCTGTTTTTT.

The genes are TRBV2 and TRBJ1-1, with TRBD1 as a possible D gene (5 bases). Germline V lookup: CDR1 SNHLY, CDR2 FYNNEI. V shed 1 base and J shed 0 bases, with 15 bases lying between them. CDR3 length: 17 amino acids. The CDR3 DNA sequence: TGTGCCAGCAGTGAAGTGGACACCGGACATCTGAACACTGAAGCTTTCTTT. This codes for CASSEVDTGHLNTEAFF.

The chain employs TRBV5-1 and TRBJ1-2; TRBD1 aligns across 8 bases. Germline V gene sequence: CDR1 SGHRS, CDR2 YFSETQ. The CDR3 has 13 residues. V gave up 4 bases and J gave up 11 bases; unmatched junction bases: 10. The CDR3 nucleotides are TGCGCCAGCAGCCTCGGGACAGGAGAAGTTTACACCTTC. Amino acid sequence: CASSLGTGEVYTF.

The chain joins TRBV6-2 or TRBV6-3 to TRBJ2-7; 7 bases line up with TRBD1. Germline V CDR1 and CDR2: MNHEY, SVGEGT. This CDR3 is built from 14 residues. Germline trimming cut 2 bases from V and 2 bases from J; bases unmatched to any gene: 3. The CDR3 loop is CASSYRDRTYEQYF. As DNA, the CDR3 is TGTGCCAGCAGTTACAGGGACAGAACCTACGAGCAGTACTTC.

The V call is TRBV7-6, the J call TRBJ2-3; 7 bases map to TRBD1. This CDR3 region has 15 residues. V shed 1 base, J shed 2 bases, and the junction held 3 bases outside the gene matches. Per the germline V gene, CDR1 is SGHVS and CDR2 is FNYEAQ. Here the CDR3 DNA reads TGTGCCAGCAGCTTAGGGGGACAGACCACAGATACGCAGTATTTT. Translation: CASSLGGQTTDTQYF.

The gene calls are TRBV18 and TRBJ1-5; the D is unclear. From germline, CDR1 is KGHSH and CDR2 LQKENI. With 3 bases removed from V and 1 base from J, the gap between germline ends came to 7 bases. CDR3 length equals 14 residues. Here the CDR3 reads CASSPQRSNQPQHF. The DNA for the CDR3 is TGTGCCAGCTCACCCCAGCGCAGCAATCAGCCCCAGCATTTT.

The V call is TRBV9, the J call TRBJ2-5; D perhaps matches TRBD2 (5 bases). V lost 3 bases and J 5 bases, leaving 8 bases between the germline ends. The germline V gene has CDR1 SGDLS and CDR2 YYNGEE. This CDR3 region has 12 residues. CDR3 in DNA: TGTGCCAGCAGCGGCGGAGGCGAGACCCAGTACTTC. Its protein is CASSGGGETQYF.

The CDR3 region has the DNA TGTGCCAGCAGCTATGGGACAGGGTGGACCGGGGAGCTGTTTTTT. It translates to CASSYGTGWTGELFF. This chain joins TRBV3-1 (or the pseudogene TRBV3-2) and TRBJ2-2, with TRBD1 matching 9 bases. This CDR3 is built from 15 residues. The junction had 6 bases not matched to a gene; V was cut back by 5 bases and J by 5 bases. Germline CDR1 is LGHDT and CDR2 is YNNKEL (reference sequence).

The chain links TRBV11-2 to TRBJ2-7, with D possibly matching TRBD2 (5 bases). This CDR3 comprises 17 residues. The V gene's germline CDR1 is SGHAT and CDR2 FQNNGV. V was cut by 5 bases and J by 1 base, with 21 bases left in between. The CDR3 sequence: CASSNPYGRVPSYEQYF. The CDR3 nucleotides are TGTGCCAGCAGCAACCCCTATGGGCGGGTCCCGTCCTACGAGCAGTACTTC.

The chain couples TRBV7-9 to TRBJ1-2; the match to TRBD1 covers 9 bases. Trimming took 5 bases from V and 7 from J; bases not matched to a gene: 8. CDR1 and CDR2 from the germline V gene are SEHNR and FQNEAQ (reference sequence). CDR3 size: 14 residues. As DNA, the CDR3 is TGTGCCAGCAGCCGAGGACAGGGGTCTAGTGGCTACACCTTC. It is translated as CASSRGQGSSGYTF.

The rearrangement uses TRBV27 and TRBJ1-1; no clear D. Germline loops: CDR1 MNHEY, CDR2 SMNVEV (reference sequence). This CDR3 has 13 residues. Trimming removed 2 bases at V and 1 base at J, with 5 bases between. CDR3 sequence (DNA): TGTGCCAGCAGTTTAAAAGCGAACACTGAAGCTTTCTTT. This gives the protein CASSLKANTEAFF.

The chain links TRBV10-3 to TRBJ2-3; D perhaps matches TRBD2 (5 bases). The CDR3 sequence is 16 residues long. CDR1 is ENHRY and CDR2 is SYGVKD in the germline V gene. Trimming took off 4 bases at V and 0 bases at J, with 14 bases between the two ends. The CDR3 DNA reads as TGTGCCATCAGTGTATCTGGGAGATCTAGCACAGATACGCAGTATTTT. Amino acids: CAISVSGRSSTDTQYF.

This clone has just a few counts. The V gene is TRBV18, the J gene TRBJ1-2; 7 bases match TRBD1. V shed 1 base and J 4 bases; nucleotides not matched to a gene: 6. The CDR3 consists of 15 residues. Germline V gene sequence: CDR1 KGHSH, CDR2 LQKENI. CDR3: CASSPQGAEGYGYTF. The CDR3 DNA reads TGTGCCAGCTCACCACAGGGGGCAGAAGGCTATGGCTACACCTTC. Using reference TRBV18 and TRBJ1-2 for the parts outside the CDR3, the full variable domain is NAGVMQNPRHLVRRRGQEARLRCSPMKGHSHVYWYRQLPEEGLKFMVYLQKENIIDESGMPKERFSAEFPKEGPSILRIQQVVRGDSAAYFCASSPQGAEGYGYTFGSGTRLTVV.